This T cell receptor beta chain was identified in a study of T cell responses to AZD1222 COVID-19 vaccine. Points from the study as a whole: Reportedly, close to half of spike-specific TCRs are directed against unmutated variant regions. Sampling captured repertoires only after the peak T cell response.

Measured with immunoSEQ multiplex PCR; TCRdb has only the in-frame clones, and not every one. Found here are about 120,000 clones, 88% of them singletons; the top ten hold around 6%. The CDR3 contains 13 residues. Trimming removed 4 bases at V and 2 bases at J, with 9 bases between. Per the germline V gene, CDR1 is SGHDT and CDR2 is YYEEEE. Note on this clone: The antigen is unknown.

Sequencing was performed on peripheral blood, taken on day 0 of AZD1222 vaccination. The TCR comes from an adult in good health. The gene calls are TRBV5-6 and TRBJ2-5; TRBD1 might be the D (5 bases). CDR3 sequence reads: CASSLDRQETQYF. CDR3 bases: TGTGCCAGCAGCCTCGACAGACAAGAGACCCAGTACTTC.